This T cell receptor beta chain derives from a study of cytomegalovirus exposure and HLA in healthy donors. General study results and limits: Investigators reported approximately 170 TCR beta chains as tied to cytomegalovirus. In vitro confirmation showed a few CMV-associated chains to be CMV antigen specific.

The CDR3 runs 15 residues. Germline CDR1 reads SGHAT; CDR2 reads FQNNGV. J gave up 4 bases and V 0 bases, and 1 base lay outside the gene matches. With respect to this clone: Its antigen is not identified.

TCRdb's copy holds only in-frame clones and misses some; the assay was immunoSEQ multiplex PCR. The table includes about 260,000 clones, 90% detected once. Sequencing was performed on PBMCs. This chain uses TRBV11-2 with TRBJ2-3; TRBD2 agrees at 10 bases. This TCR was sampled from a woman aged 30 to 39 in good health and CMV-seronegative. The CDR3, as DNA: TGTGCCAGCAGCTTAGAAGCGGGAGGGGCAGATACGCAGTATTTT. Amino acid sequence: CASSLEAGGADTQYF.